The present T cell receptor beta chain was sequenced within a study of patients and donors after allogeneic stem cell transplantation. TCRdb itself ran the RT-PCR reads through MiXCR, one entry per CDR3 protein. The table has about a million distinct CDR3 sequences, about a sixth seen once. Per the germline V gene, CDR1 is PRHDT and CDR2 is FYEKMQ (reference sequence). The CDR3 is 16 amino acids. The trim removed 4 bases at V and 2 bases at J, leaving 9 bases unmatched. The sequenced sample was blood, either unsorted or a sorted T cell fraction (not recorded which). The TCR comes from a human donor who was either an allogeneic HSCT recipient or a stem cell or donor lymphocyte infusion donor (not recorded which). It is not recorded whose cells these are; they may come from a transplant donor. The chain employs TRBV13 and TRBJ2-7; 9 nucleotides agree with TRBD2. The CDR3 protein is CASSSGSGSPTYEQYF. The DNA for the CDR3 is TGTGCCAGCAGCTCCGGTAGCGGGAGTCCCACCTACGAGCAGTACTTC.